This T cell receptor (beta chain) comes out of a study of regulatory T cells in long-lasting Graves disease. Regarding the study as a whole: With 2,741 shared public clonotypes, persistent patients exceeded new patients, who shared about a thousand. TRBV28, TRBJ1-2 and TRBJ2-5 were favored in persistent disease.

Documented time point: newly diagnosed GD, antithyroid drugs for less than 3 months. PBMC RNA was the source of the TCR library. This clonotype was counted many times. Antigen: not known. Building the TCR beta libraries relied on iRepertoire HTBI primers, and CDR3 regions underwent Arm-PCR. MiXCR was run by TCRdb on the multiplex PCR reads, yielding one entry per CDR3 protein. The sample consists of 550,000 to 600,000 distinct CDR3 sequences, 15% to 20% of them appearing once. CDR3 length equals 13 residues. V was clipped by 7 bases and J by 4 bases; unmatched bases: 5. This sample was shared with a second study, whose subject was T cells in Graves' hyperthyroidism and ophthalmopathy.

This TCR came from a man aged 18-30 years with Graves disease. Source: peripheral blood mononuclear cells (PBMCs), taken at new diagnosis, from a patient treated with antithyroid drugs. The V call is TRBV12-3 or TRBV12-4, the J call TRBJ1-2; the match to TRBD1 covers 8 bases. CDR3 sequence (DNA): TGTGCCAGCAAACCGGGACAGGCCTATGGCTACACCTTC. Translation: CASKPGQAYGYTF.